This TCR beta chain was recovered during a study of control samples from healthy donors and cancer patients (dated by TCRdb to the early 2020s). The library was built by means of the immunoSEQ multiplex PCR assay. The table comes from immuneACCESS by way of TCRdb, which keeps in-frame sequences with V and J called. Part of the clones is missing from these tables; in studies checked, under half for an unresolved V gene and the rest for unknown reasons. Counted in this sample were around 230,000 clones; around 94% of them appeared once. The ten largest make up about 1.6% of the sample. With regard to this clone: This clone's antigen is unknown. The record has no base qualities; no much larger clone is one base away.

The germline V gene encodes CDR1 SGHNT and CDR2 YENEEA. The CDR3 numbers 13 residues from cysteine through phenylalanine. Only CDR3 DNA remains: 39 bases, in frame from the first base. At the junction V is shortened by 6 bases and J by 0 bases, with 6 bases in between. The receptor was isolated from a middle-aged man in good health. Sequenced: blood. The chain joins TRBV11-3 to TRBJ1-3; a confident D gene designation cannot be given. For the CDR3, the sequence is CASSVSSGNTIYF. In nucleotide form, the sequence is TGTGCCAGCAGTGTGAGCTCTGGAAACACCATATATTTT.